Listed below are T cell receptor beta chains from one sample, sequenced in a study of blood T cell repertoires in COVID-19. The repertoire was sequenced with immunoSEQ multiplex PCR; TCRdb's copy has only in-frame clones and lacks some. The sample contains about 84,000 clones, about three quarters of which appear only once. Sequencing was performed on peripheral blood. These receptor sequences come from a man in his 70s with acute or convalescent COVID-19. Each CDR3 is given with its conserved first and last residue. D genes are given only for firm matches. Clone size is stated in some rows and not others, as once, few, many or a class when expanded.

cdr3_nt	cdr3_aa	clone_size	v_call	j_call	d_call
TGTGCCATCAGTGAGATTTACCGGGACAGGGGAGATTATGGCTACACCTTC	CAISEIYRDRGDYGYTF	NA	TRBV10-3	TRBJ1-2	TRBD1
TGTGCCAGCAGGGGACAACCCCCACATTATTCACCCCTCCACTTT	CASRGQPPHYSPLHF	NA	TRBV28	TRBJ1-6	NA
TGTGCCAGCAGTTTAACTAGCGGACCATACAATGAGCAGTTCTTC	CASSLTSGPYNEQFF	once	TRBV27	TRBJ2-1	TRBD2
TGTGCCACCAGTGATTTATCCGGGGATCAGCCCCAGCATTTT	CATSDLSGDQPQHF	NA	TRBV24-1	TRBJ1-5	NA
TGTGCCAGCAGTTGGTTGTCGGGATATCAGCCCCAGCATTTT	CASSWLSGYQPQHF	NA	TRBV27	TRBJ1-5	NA
TGTGCCAGCAGTCCCCTGGGGAGCGGGAGGATCTTCGGCAATGAGCAGTTCTTC	CASSPLGSGRIFGNEQFF	NA	TRBV14	TRBJ2-1	TRBD2
TGTGCCAGCAGTTTATTGGACAGGTGGGACGGCTACACCTTC	CASSLLDRWDGYTF	few	TRBV28	TRBJ1-2	TRBD1
TGTGCCAGCAGCCGAATGATAGGACAGGGAGGGACAGATACGCAGTATTTT	CASSRMIGQGGTDTQYF	NA	TRBV5-4	TRBJ2-3	NA
TGCGCCAGCAGCCGAGGACAGGGGGCGTCGAGCAATCAGCCCCAGCATTTT	CASSRGQGASSNQPQHF	NA	TRBV5-1	TRBJ1-5	TRBD1
TGTGCCAGCAAGGGGTCCTCCGGGACAGGGGGGAAACTGTTTTTT	CASKGSSGTGGKLFF	NA	TRBV2	TRBJ1-4	TRBD1
TGTGCCACCAGTGAATTGACTAGCGGGGGCGTCGGAGATACGCAGTATTTT	CATSELTSGGVGDTQYF	NA	TRBV24-1	TRBJ2-3	TRBD2
TGCAGGGCGGACAGGGAGGACGAGCAGTACTTC	CRADREDEQYF	NA	TRBV20-1	TRBJ2-7	TRBD1
TGTGCCAGCAGCTCCGTCAGGGGGCCAGGGAACACTGAAGCTTTCTTT	CASSSVRGPGNTEAFF	NA	TRBV7-2	TRBJ1-1	TRBD1
TGTGCCAGCAGCCTAAGGGCGCTAAAATCCGGTTCCGGACTAGCGGGAGTACGGAATGAGCAGTTCTTC	CASSLRALKSGSGLAGVRNEQFF	NA	TRBV27	TRBJ2-1	TRBD2
TGTGCCTCCCAGGAGGGGGGGCGAGCCTACGAGCAGTACTTC	CASQEGGRAYEQYF	NA	TRBV7-9	TRBJ2-7	NA
TGCGCCAGCAGCTTGGCCAGGGCAGGGGCGGACTATGGCTACACCTTC	CASSLARAGADYGYTF	NA	TRBV5-1	TRBJ1-2	NA
TGTGCCAGCAACGGTGACTCCTACGAGCAGTACTTC	CASNGDSYEQYF	NA	TRBV6-6	TRBJ2-7	NA
TGTGCCAGCAGTTCAATGACCCCGGGTGAGCAGTTCTTC	CASSSMTPGEQFF	NA	TRBV12-3/TRBV12-4	TRBJ2-1	NA
TGTGCCAGCAGCTCCGAGGAGGCGAATGGCTACACCTTC	CASSSEEANGYTF	NA	TRBV27	TRBJ1-2	NA